One TCR beta chain is described in this entry. This sample is part of a study of blood T cell repertoires in COVID-19. Study-level background: Sites in the United States, Italy and Spain provided acute and convalescent COVID-19 samples. PBMCs, B-cell-depleted T cells, or T cells were the source of the cDNA or gDNA that made up the material.

This table comes from immunoSEQ multiplex PCR, and its TCRdb copy is limited to in-frame clones, with some not included. The repertoire holds fewer than 200,000 clones, with over 65% as singletons. Each recovered donor of Cohort 3 presented with two negative PCRs, clearance, or symptom resolution. The V and J ends lost 5 bases and 8 bases respectively, with 15 bases between them. Per germline, CDR1 SEHNR and CDR2 FQNEAQ (reference sequence). The CDR3 length is 13 residues. The sample comprised PBMCs or T cells enriched from blood (not recorded which). This chain joins TRBV7-9 and TRBJ1-2; tentative D call: TRBD1 (6 bases). The sequence was obtained from a woman in her forties or fifties who had recovered from COVID-19. The chain's CDR3 is CASSPHRASGYTF. CDR3 nucleotide sequence: TGTGCCAGCAGCCCCCACAGGGCCTCCGGCTACACCTTC.